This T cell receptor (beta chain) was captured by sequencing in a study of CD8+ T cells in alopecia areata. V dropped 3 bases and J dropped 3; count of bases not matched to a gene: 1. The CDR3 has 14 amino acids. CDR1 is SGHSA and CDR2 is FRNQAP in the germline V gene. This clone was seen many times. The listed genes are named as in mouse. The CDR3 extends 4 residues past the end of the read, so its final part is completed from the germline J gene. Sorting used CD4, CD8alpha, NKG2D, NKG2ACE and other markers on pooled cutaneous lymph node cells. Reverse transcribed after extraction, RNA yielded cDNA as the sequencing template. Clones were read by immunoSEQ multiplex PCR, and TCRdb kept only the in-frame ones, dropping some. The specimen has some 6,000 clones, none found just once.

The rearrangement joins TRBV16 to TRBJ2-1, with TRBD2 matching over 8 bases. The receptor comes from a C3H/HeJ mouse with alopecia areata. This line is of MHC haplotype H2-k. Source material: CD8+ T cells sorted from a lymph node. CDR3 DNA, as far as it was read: TGTGCAAGCAGCTTTCTGGGGGGCTATGCT. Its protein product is CASSFLGGYA. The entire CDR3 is CASSFLGGYAEQFF.